This T cell receptor (beta chain) originates from a study of shared clonotypes between healthy human individuals. Study-wide results and limits: Non-shared clonotypes showed lower generation probabilities than clonotypes common to all four donors. Sample collection involved blood only; tissue repertoires are likely different.

Terminally differentiated effector memory CD45RA+ cells were left out of the naive CD8 fraction, which was CD45RO-negative and positively selected for CCR7. Details on this clone: As yet, its antigen is unknown.

TCRdb keeps only in-frame clones here, not all; method: immunoSEQ multiplex PCR. Of hundreds of thousands of clones in the sample, roughly 95% were seen once. The CDR3 extends over 17 amino acids. V gave up 3 bases and J gave up 5 bases, with 23 bases separating them. Germline V lookup: CDR1 KGHSH, CDR2 LQKENI. The clonotype comes from a woman in her 30s in good health. The J gene is TRBJ2-7, the V gene TRBV18; D assignment may be TRBD1 or TRBD2 (5 bases each). The sequenced sample was naive CD8+ T cells sorted from blood. The CDR3 bases are TGTGCCAGCTCACCCCGAAAAGGGACCGGGCTGGGCAACGAGCAGTACTTC. It yields the protein CASSPRKGTGLGNEQYF. Full variable domain (missing parts from reference TRBV18 and TRBJ2-7): NAGVMQNPRHLVRRRGQEARLRCSPMKGHSHVYWYRQLPEEGLKFMVYLQKENIIDESGMPKERFSAEFPKEGPSILRIQQVVRGDSAAYFCASSPRKGTGLGNEQYFGPGTRLTVT.